The present T cell receptor (beta chain) was sequenced within a study of blood T cell repertoires in COVID-19. For the study at large: COVID-19 samples collected from the United States, Italy and Spain covered acute and convalescent phases. Nucleic acid was either cDNA or gDNA, and it came from T cells, B-cell-depleted T cells, or PBMCs.

The table lists this clone with a few counts. This CDR3 contains 14 residues. Germline CDR1 is SGHRS and CDR2 is YFSETQ. Trimming stripped 2 bases from V and 8 bases from J, with 13 bases between. Per the authors' pipeline: Amplification with reference gene primers provided the estimates of nucleated cell counts. Only in-frame clones appear in the TCRdb table, and some are missing; sequencing was by immunoSEQ multiplex PCR. V and J calls and clone size come straight from that table; D and trimming were deduced from the DNA. The sample carries approximately 160,000 clones, about 85% recorded once. The sequenced sample consisted of peripheral blood. The sequence was collected from a man aged 60 to 69 who had recovered from COVID-19. The chain has TRBV5-1 and TRBJ1-4; D is possibly TRBD1 (6 bases). The CDR3 reads CASSFGTTFEKLFF. In nucleotides, the CDR3 is TGCGCCAGCAGCTTCGGGACAACGTTCGAAAAACTGTTTTTT.